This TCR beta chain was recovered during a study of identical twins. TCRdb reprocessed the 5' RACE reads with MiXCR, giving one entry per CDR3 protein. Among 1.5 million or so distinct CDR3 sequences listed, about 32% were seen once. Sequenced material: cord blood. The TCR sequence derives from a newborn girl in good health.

The CDR3 spells CASSPVASGSPDTQYF. In DNA form, the CDR3 reads TGTGCCAGCTCACCGGTGGCTAGCGGGAGTCCAGATACGCAGTATTTT. The chain joins TRBV18 to TRBJ2-3; 10 bases align to TRBD2. The germline CDR1 and CDR2 sequences are KGHSH and LQKENI. V was pared by 3 bases and J by 4 bases, with 7 bases of the junction left unmatched. The CDR3 loop spans 16 amino acids.